The next 17 T cell receptor beta chains were all read from a single sample in a study of T-cell memory formation after mild COVID-19. TCRdb reprocessed the 5' RACE reads via MiXCR and lists one record per CDR3 protein. The sample shows 57,000 or so distinct CDR3 sequences, 9.3% of them seen only once. The sequenced material came from PBMCs or a T cell subset sorted from them (not recorded which). These receptors were taken from a young man who had mild COVID-19 (a few samples of this study predate the infection). Cell type and time point are not known.

The table lists this clonotype with a few counts. The chain carries TRBV4-3 and TRBJ1-5; tentatively, D is TRBD1 (6 bases). V lost 0 bases, J lost 7 bases, and 19 bases lay in between. CDR3 length: 17 amino acids. The V gene's germline CDR1 is LGHNA and CDR2 YSLEER. The CDR3 nucleotides are TGCGCCAGCAGCCAAGAGGGTTGGGTACAGGGAGGACAGCCCCAGCATTTT. This translates into CASSQEGWVQGGQPQHF.

The chain joins TRBV7-3 to TRBJ1-1; D call uncertain. Trimming took off 3 bases at V and 0 bases at J, with 5 bases between the two ends. The germline V gene encodes CDR1 SGHTA and CDR2 FQGTGA. This CDR3 region has 13 residues. The CDR3, as DNA: TGTGCCAGCAGCTTCAACATGAACACTGAAGCTTTCTTT. It is translated as CASSFNMNTEAFF.

This chain uses TRBV29-1 with TRBJ2-7, with 15 bases lining up with TRBD2. Germline CDR1 is SQVTM and CDR2 is ANQGSEA. J lost 6 bases, V lost 5 bases, and 5 bases had no gene match. There are 14 residues in the CDR3. The CDR3 coding sequence is TGCAGCGTTTCCGGGACTAGCGGGGGGACCGAGCAGTACTTC. It codes for CSVSGTSGGTEQYF.

In its sample, this clonotype was seen many times. The rearrangement links TRBV18 to TRBJ2-2; D is possibly TRBD2 (6 bases). V lost 6 bases and J 4 bases, leaving 12 bases between the germline ends. Germline-derived CDR1 and CDR2 are KGHSH and LQKENI. The CDR3 totals 14 residues. The CDR3 is CASSGTRSTGELFF. CDR3 DNA: TGTGCCAGCTCGGGGACTCGAAGCACCGGGGAGCTGTTTTTT.

The chain recombines TRBV29-1 with TRBJ2-6; D is undetermined. The CDR3 covers 13 residues. Germline assignment: CDR1 SQVTM and CDR2 ANQGSEA. The CDR3 coding sequence is TGCAGACCCTGCGCCTCTGGGGCCAACGTCCTGACTTTC. Its translation is CRPCASGANVLTF. Using reference TRBV29-1 and TRBJ2-6 for the parts outside the CDR3, the full variable domain is SAVISQKPSRDICQRGTSLTIQCQVDSQVTMMFWYRQQPGQSLTLIATANQGSEATYESGFVIDKFPISRPNLTFSTLTVSNMSPEDSSIYLCRPCASGANVLTFGAGSRLTVL.

This clonotype was seen only a few times. This chain links TRBV4-1 with TRBJ2-1, with 14 bases that match TRBD2. This CDR3 comprises 17 residues. CDR1 is MGHRA and CDR2 is YSYEKL in the germline V gene. Trimming cost V 2 bases and J 7 bases; bases outside gene matches: 7. The CDR3 region is CASSQLTSGGAGNEQFF. In DNA form, the CDR3 reads TGCGCCAGCAGCCAACTGACTAGCGGGGGGGCCGGGAATGAGCAGTTCTTC.

J is TRBJ1-1 and V is TRBV6-2 or TRBV6-3, with 7 bases identical to TRBD1. Germline trimming cut 1 base from V and 6 bases from J; bases unmatched to any gene: 17. The CDR3 totals 18 residues. Germline loops: CDR1 MNHEY, CDR2 SVGEGT. CDR3 sequence reads: CASSYLGTASLLFPEAFF. CDR3 coding DNA: TGTGCCAGCAGTTACTTAGGGACAGCCTCCTTGTTGTTCCCTGAAGCTTTCTTT.

This clonotype was detected only a few times. CDR3 amino acids: CSAPKAGVDTDTQYF. The CDR3 nucleotides are TGCAGTGCGCCGAAAGCGGGGGTAGACACAGATACGCAGTATTTT. The chain recombines TRBV20-1 with TRBJ2-3; TRBD2 matches 8 bases. The CDR3 spans 15 residues. Germline-derived CDR1 and CDR2 are DFQATT and SNEGSKA (reference sequence). Trimming took 6 bases from V and 2 from J; bases not matched to a gene: 10.

The chain uses TRBV12-3 or TRBV12-4 and TRBJ2-5; D is ambiguous. The CDR3 runs to 14 residues. Trimming left V 3 bases short and J 3 bases short, with 11 bases between. CDR3 protein: CASSFLDQKETQYF. The CDR3 region has the DNA TGTGCCAGCAGTTTCTTGGATCAGAAAGAGACCCAGTACTTC.

The V and J genes are TRBV7-8 and TRBJ1-4; 9 bases align to TRBD1. The length of the CDR3 is 14 residues. V shed 5 bases, J shed 6 bases, and the junction held 4 bases outside the gene matches. From germline, CDR1 is SGHVS and CDR2 FQNEAQ. The DNA for the CDR3 is TGTGCCAGCAGCCCGACAGGGGGAGATGAAAAACTGTTTTTT. Its translation is CASSPTGGDEKLFF.

This clonotype was found many times. This chain joins TRBV7-9 and TRBJ1-4; D call uncertain. Trimming shortened V by 7 bases and J by 8 bases, and 8 bases separated the two germline ends. This CDR3 has 11 amino acids. CDR1 is SEHNR, CDR2 FQNEAQ, per germline (reference sequence). The DNA of the CDR3 is TGTGCCAGCACCCTGGGGGAAAAACTGTTTTTT. The encoded protein is CASTLGEKLFF.

This clonotype appeared many times. The CDR3 sequence: CASSPSAMNTEAFF. The CDR3 coding sequence is TGCGCCAGCAGCCCATCGGCTATGAACACTGAAGCTTTCTTT. The chain combines TRBV5-1 with TRBJ1-1; D remains ambiguous. Trimming stripped 4 bases from V and 0 bases from J, with 10 bases between. The CDR3 is 14 residues long. Germline values: CDR1 SGHRS, CDR2 YFSETQ.

This clonotype was seen ten or more times. The chain couples TRBV7-8 to TRBJ1-5; the match to TRBD1 covers 10 bases. Germline V gives CDR1 SGHVS, CDR2 FQNEAQ. The length of the CDR3 is 15 residues. V lost 1 base and J lost 6; bases outside the gene matches: 3. This CDR3 is CASSLGQGAGQPQHF. CDR3 DNA: TGTGCCAGCAGCTTAGGACAGGGGGCAGGTCAGCCCCAGCATTTT.

V usage is TRBV29-1 and J usage is TRBJ2-3; D is uncertain. The germline CDR1 and CDR2 sequences are SQVTM and ANQGSEA. With 4 bases removed from V and 2 bases from J, the gap between germline ends came to 10 bases. The CDR3 has 13 residues. The CDR3 loop reads CSVVRQYTDTQYF. The CDR3 region has the DNA TGCAGCGTTGTCCGGCAGTACACAGATACGCAGTATTTT.

This chain uses TRBV2 with TRBJ2-5, with 10 bases identical to TRBD2. The J segment lost 2 bases and the V segment lost 4 bases, leaving 4 bases of the junction unmatched. CDR1 and CDR2 from the germline V gene are SNHLY and FYNNEI. The CDR3 length is 15 residues. CDR3 nucleotide sequence: TGTGCCAGCAGTGGGCCTAGCGGGGGACAAGAGACCCAGTACTTC. Translated, it gives CASSGPSGGQETQYF.

At least ten counts were recorded for this clonotype. This chain connects TRBV10-3 to TRBJ2-3, with 7 nucleotides matching TRBD1. V shed 9 bases, J shed 2 bases, and the junction held 11 bases outside the gene matches. This CDR3 has 15 residues. Germline loops: CDR1 ENHRY, CDR2 SYGVKD. The CDR3 region is CAINPTGNPTDTQYF. The CDR3 DNA reads as TGTGCCATAAACCCGACAGGGAACCCCACAGATACGCAGTATTTT.

The chain employs TRBV5-1 and TRBJ1-1; D ambiguous. The CDR3 extends over 14 amino acids. From germline, CDR1 is SGHRS and CDR2 YFSETQ. The V gene lost 1 base and the J gene lost 0 bases, with 7 bases spanning the gap. The CDR3 spells CASSLFAVNTEAFF. The CDR3 region has the DNA TGCGCCAGCAGCTTGTTTGCGGTGAACACTGAAGCTTTCTTT.